A single sample gave rise to the 17 T cell receptor beta chains below, sequenced in a study of blood T cell repertoires in COVID-19. TCRdb keeps only in-frame clones here, not all; method: immunoSEQ multiplex PCR. Among around 50,000 clones listed, roughly four fifths were seen once. The sequenced sample consisted of peripheral blood. Receptors originate from a man aged 80 or over with COVID-19, enrolled during active disease.

The CDR3 region is CASSLDPQGTGELFF. CDR3 in DNA: TGTGCCAGCAGTTTAGACCCACAGGGGACCGGGGAGCTGTTTTTT. This chain links TRBV28 with TRBJ2-2; 7 bases map to TRBD1. The CDR3 spans 15 residues. CDR1 is MDHEN, CDR2 SYDVKM, per germline. The ends lost 2 bases at V and 5 bases at J; junction bases unmatched: 5.

Only a few counts were recorded for this clone. This chain joins TRBV30 and TRBJ1-5, with D unresolved. Trimming took off 0 bases at V and 7 bases at J, with 16 bases between the two ends. CDR3 size: 15 residues. Germline V lookup: CDR1 GTSNPN, CDR2 SVGIG (reference sequence). CDR3 in DNA: TGTGCCTGGAGTGTACTCGGTAGGCCGGGACAGCCCCAGCATTTT. It encodes CAWSVLGRPGQPQHF. The whole variable domain, remainder taken from reference TRBV30 and TRBJ1-5, is SQTIHQWPATLVQPVGSPLSLECTVEGTSNPNLYWYRQAAGRGLQLLFYSVGIGQISSEVPQNLSASRPQDRQFILSSKKLLLSDSGFYLCAWSVLGRPGQPQHFGDGTRLSIL.

The chain carries TRBV30 and TRBJ1-5; D might be TRBD1 (6 bases). Germline CDR1 and CDR2: GTSNPN and SVGIG (reference sequence). V dropped 0 bases and J dropped 9 bases, with 15 bases sitting between them. The CDR3 length is 14 residues. The CDR3 nucleotides read TGTGCCTGGAGTGTGGGAGGGGGAGTGGTGCCCCAGCATTTT. Its protein product is CAWSVGGGVVPQHF.

The chain employs TRBV6-5 and TRBJ1-4; 7 bases are a match to TRBD1. V lost 4 bases, J lost 8 bases, and 10 bases stayed unmatched. CDR1 and CDR2 from the germline V gene are MNHEY and SVGAGI. This CDR3 is built from 15 residues. CDR3 sequence (DNA): TGTGCCAGCAGTTTAGATGACAGGGCGCGAGAAAAACTGTTTTTT. This gives the protein CASSLDDRAREKLFF.

This clone was seen more than once but under ten times. The V call is TRBV6-5, the J call TRBJ1-2; 8 nucleotides align to TRBD1. There are 15 residues in the CDR3. The ends lost 6 bases at V and 2 bases at J; junction bases unmatched: 8. Germline V gene sequence: CDR1 MNHEY, CDR2 SVGAGI. The CDR3 protein is CASRLPGQGNYGYTF. The CDR3 DNA reads TGTGCCAGCAGACTCCCCGGACAGGGAAACTATGGCTACACCTTC.

This clone was detected only a few times. The rearrangement uses TRBV2 and TRBJ2-1; TRBD2 agrees at 9 bases. V lost 4 bases to trimming and J lost 8 bases; unmatched junction nucleotides: 9. The CDR3 is made up of 15 amino acids. CDR1 is SNHLY and CDR2 is FYNNEI in the germline V gene. In nucleotides, the CDR3 is TGTGCCAGCAGTGTAGGCGGGGGGGTTATGGATGAGCAGTTCTTC. Protein sequence: CASSVGGGVMDEQFF.

The CDR3 DNA reads TGTGCCAGCAGCTTAGCGTTTGCAGGGGCGGCAGATACGCAGTATTTT. Amino acids: CASSLAFAGAADTQYF. The rearrangement links TRBV7-6 to TRBJ2-3; tentatively, D is TRBD1 (6 bases). Germline assignment: CDR1 SGHVS and CDR2 FNYEAQ. V was cut by 0 bases and J by 4 bases, with 14 bases left in between. The CDR3 contains 16 residues.

This chain uses TRBV7-2 with TRBJ2-3; TRBD2 matches 9 bases. The CDR3 totals 19 residues. Germline CDR1 SGHTA, CDR2 FQGNSA. Losses at the gene ends were 1 base for V and 0 bases for J; bases not matched to a gene: 11. The CDR3 sequence is CASSLVSRLAVQSTDTQYF. The CDR3 DNA is TGTGCCAGCAGCTTAGTCTCCAGACTAGCGGTGCAGAGCACAGATACGCAGTATTTT. The variable domain in full, with the rest retrieved from reference TRBV7-2 and TRBJ2-3, is GAGVSQSPSNKVTEKGKDVELRCDPISGHTALYWYRQSLGQGLEFLIYFQGNSAPDKSGLPSDRFSAERTGGSVSTLTIQRTQQEDSAVYLCASSLVSRLAVQSTDTQYFGPGTRLTVL.

This clone was seen just once. The CDR3 DNA sequence: TGTGCCAGCAGTCTTACCGGGCCCGGGGGTGAAAAACTGTTTTTT. This gives the protein CASSLTGPGGEKLFF. The genes are TRBV2 and TRBJ1-4; tentative D call: TRBD1 (5 bases). The CDR3 has 15 amino acids. Germline V gives CDR1 SNHLY, CDR2 FYNNEI. Deletions cut 5 bases from V and 7 bases from J, with 17 bases between. Based on the CDR3 plus reference TRBV2 and TRBJ1-4, the full variable domain is EPEVTQTPSHQVTQMGQEVILRCVPISNHLYFYWYRQILGQKVEFLVSFYNNEISEKSEIFDDQFSVERPDGSNFTLKIRSTKLEDSAMYFCASSLTGPGGEKLFFGSGTQLSVL.

This chain connects TRBV4-2 to TRBJ1-2; TRBD1 agrees at 7 bases. Germline CDR1 reads LGHNA; CDR2 reads YNFKEQ. The CDR3 runs to 12 residues. J lost 6 bases, V lost 3 bases, and 1 base had no gene match. The CDR3 nucleotides read TGTGCCAGCAGCCAGGGGACAGATGGCTACACCTTC. Its translation: CASSQGTDGYTF.

V is TRBV6-2 or TRBV6-3 and J is TRBJ2-5; D gene ambiguous. The germline V gene has CDR1 MNHEY and CDR2 SVGEGT. The CDR3 sequence is 15 residues long. V was pared by 6 bases and J by 5 bases, with 19 bases between. CDR3 nucleotides: TGTGCCAGCAGGTACGAAGCTCATCCCGGGGAGACCCAGTACTTC. This translates into CASRYEAHPGETQYF.

The rearrangement uses TRBV9 and TRBJ1-2, with D possibly being TRBD1 (5 bases). Germline V CDR1 and CDR2: SGDLS, YYNGEE. V was cut by 0 bases and J by 0 bases, with 9 bases left in between. This CDR3 is built from 15 residues. The CDR3 nucleotides read TGTGCCAGCAGCGTAGGACAGCAAGCTAACTATGGCTACACCTTC. Residues: CASSVGQQANYGYTF.

This chain joins TRBV5-1 and TRBJ1-1, with D tentatively TRBD1 (6 bases). This CDR3 spans 15 amino acids. Trimming stripped 5 bases from V and 5 bases from J, with 19 bases between. In germline, CDR1 is SGHRS, CDR2 YFSETQ. Here the CDR3 reads CASRSNREVTTEAFF. The DNA of the CDR3 is TGCGCCAGCAGGTCGAACAGGGAAGTGACAACTGAAGCTTTCTTT.

Only one count was recorded for this clone. The rearrangement uses TRBV7-2 and TRBJ1-1; D is unresolved. This CDR3 has 15 residues. Germline V gene data show CDR1 as SGHTA and CDR2 as FQGNSA. Deletions cut 0 bases from V and 5 bases from J, with 13 bases between. The CDR3 bases are TGTGCCAGCAGCTTAGCGAAGGAGGGCAGGACTGAAGCTTTCTTT. Encoded protein: CASSLAKEGRTEAFF. The full variable domain, rest sourced from reference TRBV7-2 and TRBJ1-1, is GAGVSQSPSNKVTEKGKDVELRCDPISGHTALYWYRQSLGQGLEFLIYFQGNSAPDKSGLPSDRFSAERTGGSVSTLTIQRTQQEDSAVYLCASSLAKEGRTEAFFGQGTRLTVV.

The chain couples TRBV28 to TRBJ1-1, with TRBD1 as a possible D gene (6 bases). V was trimmed by 6 bases and J by 1 base, leaving 12 bases between them. This CDR3 contains 14 residues. CDR1 and CDR2 (germline): MDHEN, SYDVKM. This CDR3 reads CASRAMDRNTEAFF. CDR3 nucleotide sequence: TGTGCCAGCAGGGCCATGGACAGGAACACTGAAGCTTTCTTT.

The genes are TRBV24-1 and TRBJ1-2, with TRBD1 identical over 7 bases. CDR1 KGHDR and CDR2 SFDVKD come from the germline V gene. V dropped 3 bases and J dropped 3; count of bases not matched to a gene: 9. CDR3 size: 16 residues. CDR3 nucleotides: TGTGCCACCAGTGATCCGCAGGGGGACGGAGACTATGGCTACACCTTC. It specifies CATSDPQGDGDYGYTF.

This chain links TRBV5-6 with TRBJ2-3; D gene ambiguous. Germline values: CDR1 SGHDT, CDR2 YYEEEE. The CDR3 is 15 amino acids. Trimming removed 4 bases at V and 2 bases at J, with 14 bases between. CDR3 loop: CASSPGSGYTDTQYF. CDR3 sequence (DNA): TGTGCCAGCAGCCCCGGCTCGGGTTACACAGATACGCAGTATTTT.